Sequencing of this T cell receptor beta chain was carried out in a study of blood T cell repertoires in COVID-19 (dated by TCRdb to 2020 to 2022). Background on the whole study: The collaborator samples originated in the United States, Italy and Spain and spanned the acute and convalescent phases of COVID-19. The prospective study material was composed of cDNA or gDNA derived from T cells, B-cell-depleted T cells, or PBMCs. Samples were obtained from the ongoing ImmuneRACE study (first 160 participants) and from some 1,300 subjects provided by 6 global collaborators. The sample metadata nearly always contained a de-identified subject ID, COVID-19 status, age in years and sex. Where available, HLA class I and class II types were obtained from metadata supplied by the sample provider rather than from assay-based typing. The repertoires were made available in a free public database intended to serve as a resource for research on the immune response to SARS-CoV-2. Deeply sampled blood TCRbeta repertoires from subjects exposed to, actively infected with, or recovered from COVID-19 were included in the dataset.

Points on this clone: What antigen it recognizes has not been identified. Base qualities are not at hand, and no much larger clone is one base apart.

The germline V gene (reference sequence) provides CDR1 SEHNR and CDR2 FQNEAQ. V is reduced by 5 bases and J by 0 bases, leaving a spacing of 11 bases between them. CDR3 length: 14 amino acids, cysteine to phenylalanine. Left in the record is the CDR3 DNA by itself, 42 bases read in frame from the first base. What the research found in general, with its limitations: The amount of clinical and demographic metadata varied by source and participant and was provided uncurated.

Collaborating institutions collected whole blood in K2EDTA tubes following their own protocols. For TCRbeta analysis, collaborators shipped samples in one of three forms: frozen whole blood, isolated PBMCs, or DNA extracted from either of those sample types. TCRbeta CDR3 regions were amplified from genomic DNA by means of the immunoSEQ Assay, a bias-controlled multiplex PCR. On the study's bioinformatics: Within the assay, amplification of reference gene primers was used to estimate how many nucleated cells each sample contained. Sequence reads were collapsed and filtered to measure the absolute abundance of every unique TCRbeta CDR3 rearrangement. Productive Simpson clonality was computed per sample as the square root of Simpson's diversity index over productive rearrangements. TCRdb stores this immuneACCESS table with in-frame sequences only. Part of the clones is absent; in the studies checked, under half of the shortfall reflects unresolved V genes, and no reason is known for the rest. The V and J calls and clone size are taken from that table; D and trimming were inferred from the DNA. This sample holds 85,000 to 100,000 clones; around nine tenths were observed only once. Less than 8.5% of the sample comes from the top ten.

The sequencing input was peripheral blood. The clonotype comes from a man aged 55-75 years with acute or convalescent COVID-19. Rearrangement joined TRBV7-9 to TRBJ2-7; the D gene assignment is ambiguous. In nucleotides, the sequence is TGTGCCAGCAGCCCCCAGCGTAGCTCCTACGAGCAGTACTTC. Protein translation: CASSPQRSSYEQYF. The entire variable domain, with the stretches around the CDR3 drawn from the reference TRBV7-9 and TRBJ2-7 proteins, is DTGVSQNPRHKITKRGQNVTFRCDPISEHNRLYWYRQTLGQGPEFLTYFQNEAQLEKSRLLSDRFSAERPKGSFSTLEIQRTEQGDSAMYLCASSPQRSSYEQYFGPGTRLTVT.